This T cell receptor (beta chain) was obtained from a study of blood T cell dynamics during melanoma immunotherapy. Time point denoted: pre-treatment baseline. Samples come from before therapy and from week 3 after the first blockade cycle. To note about this clone: Its antigen is as yet unknown.

The protocol was immunoSEQ multiplex PCR, while the TCRdb copy is restricted to in-frame clones and leaves out a portion. Altogether roughly 13,000 clones are present, about 86% being singletons, with the ten largest covering around 4.4%. Whole-study results and caveats: At W3, later disease-control patients showed bifurcated PBMC repertoire changes, unlike progressors. It remained unknown if the driving T cell clones were melanoma-specific.

Specimen: blood, collected from a patient treated with checkpoint blockade. The clonotype comes from a human donor with melanoma.

The chain's CDR3 is CASCPSTGVNEKLFF. In nucleotides, the CDR3 is TGCGCCAGCTGCCCTTCGACAGGGGTTAATGAAAAACTGTTTTTT. The chain is built from TRBV5-1 and TRBJ1-4; 8 bases map to TRBD1. With V trimmed by 7 bases and J by 4 bases, 9 bases remained unmatched. Germline CDR1 SGHRS, CDR2 YFSETQ. The CDR3 has 15 residues.